This is a list of T cell receptor beta chains from one sample in a study of blood T cell repertoires in COVID-19. Profiled with immunoSEQ multiplex PCR; TCRdb holds only in-frame clones, not every one. The sample consists of 330,000 or so clones, about 89% of them appearing once. The sample consisted of PBMCs or T cells enriched from blood (not recorded which). The source of these receptors is a man aged 40-55 years in a cohort exposed to, infected with or recovered from COVID-19 (not recorded which). Both conserved end residues are part of each CDR3. Each record gives: clone size, D gene, J gene, V gene, CDR3 protein, CDR3 DNA. The D gene is left open where the match is weak. Some rows mark clone size as missing; the rest say once, few, many or name a class of expanded clone.

size: few; D: -; J: TRBJ1-1; V: TRBV7-9; CDR3: CASSAGGWAEAFF; DNA: TGTGCCAGCAGCGCCGGCGGTTGGGCTGAAGCTTTCTTT
size: -; D: -; J: TRBJ1-2; V: TRBV11-2; CDR3: CASSLKGLENYGYTF; DNA: TGTGCCAGCAGCTTGAAGGGGTTGGAGAACTATGGCTACACCTTC
size: -; D: -; J: TRBJ1-5; V: TRBV18; CDR3: CASSPAGERYSNQPQHF; DNA: TGTGCCAGCTCACCGGCAGGGGAACGATATAGCAATCAGCCCCAGCATTTT
size: -; D: TRBD1; J: TRBJ1-6; V: TRBV5-1; CDR3: CASSLNRGNSPLHF; DNA: TGCGCCAGCAGCTTGAACAGGGGGAATTCACCCCTCCACTTT
size: once; D: TRBD1; J: TRBJ1-1; V: TRBV18; CDR3: CASSRGQGGTEAFF; DNA: TGTGCCAGCTCCCGCGGACAGGGAGGCACTGAAGCTTTCTTT
size: -; D: -; J: TRBJ2-2; V: TRBV2; CDR3: CASSRVLGELFF; DNA: TGTGCCAGCAGCAGGGTTTTAGGGGAGCTGTTTTTT
size: -; D: -; J: TRBJ1-1; V: TRBV6-4; CDR3: CASNNDRGGEAEAFF; DNA: TGTGCCAGCAATAACGATCGAGGAGGCGAGGCTGAAGCTTTCTTT
size: -; D: -; J: TRBJ1-1; V: TRBV29-1; CDR3: CSSTGMNTEAFF; DNA: TGCAGCTCCACAGGAATGAACACTGAAGCTTTCTTT
size: few; D: -; J: TRBJ2-1; V: TRBV19; CDR3: CASSIERLHNEQFF; DNA: TGTGCCAGTAGTATAGAGCGCCTACACAATGAGCAGTTCTTC
size: -; D: TRBD1; J: TRBJ1-3; V: TRBV13; CDR3: CASSLQGGGAIYF; DNA: TGTGCCAGCAGCTTGCAGGGGGGAGGAGCCATATATTTT
size: -; D: TRBD1; J: TRBJ1-5; V: TRBV28; CDR3: CASSGQGKQPQHF; DNA: TGTGCCAGCAGTGGACAGGGGAAACAGCCCCAGCATTTT
size: -; D: -; J: TRBJ1-2; V: TRBV5-1; CDR3: CASSSSGTPGYGYTF; DNA: TGCGCCAGCAGCTCATCCGGGACACCAGGATATGGCTACACCTTC
size: once; D: -; J: TRBJ1-6; V: TRBV7-2; CDR3: CASSLVTGIKSPLHF; DNA: TGTGCCAGCAGCTTAGTAACGGGAATAAAATCACCCCTCCACTTT
size: -; D: TRBD2; J: TRBJ2-3; V: TRBV3-1/TRBV3-2; CDR3: CASSQAGTSGMTDTQYF; DNA: TGTGCCAGCAGCCAAGCCGGGACTAGCGGGATGACAGATACGCAGTATTTT
size: -; D: TRBD2; J: TRBJ2-1; V: TRBV19; CDR3: CASSPLTALAGGSYNEQFF; DNA: TGTGCCAGTAGTCCCCTAACCGCACTAGCGGGAGGTTCCTACAATGAGCAGTTCTTC
size: -; D: TRBD2; J: TRBJ2-3; V: TRBV28; CDR3: CASSPGLAGRTDTQYF; DNA: TGTGCCAGCAGCCCCGGACTAGCGGGACGCACAGATACGCAGTATTTT
size: -; D: TRBD1; J: TRBJ2-7; V: TRBV5-1; CDR3: CASTPGQGYEQYF; DNA: TGCGCCAGCACCCCGGGACAGGGATACGAGCAGTACTTC
size: -; D: TRBD2; J: TRBJ2-2; V: TRBV6-2/TRBV6-3; CDR3: CASSYAGEAGELFF; DNA: TGTGCCAGCAGTTACGCGGGAGAAGCCGGGGAGCTGTTTTTT
size: -; D: -; J: TRBJ2-1; V: TRBV7-9; CDR3: CASSLDRYNEQFF; DNA: TGTGCCAGCAGCTTGGACAGATACAATGAGCAGTTCTTC
size: once; D: TRBD1; J: TRBJ1-1; V: TRBV18; CDR3: CASSQRQGNTEAFF; DNA: TGTGCCAGCTCACAAAGACAGGGGAACACTGAAGCTTTCTTT
size: -; D: -; J: TRBJ1-5; V: TRBV23-1; CDR3: CASSQLRARNQPQHF; DNA: TGCGCCAGCAGTCAACTTAGAGCCAGGAATCAGCCCCAGCATTTT
size: -; D: TRBD2; J: TRBJ2-7; V: TRBV5-6; CDR3: CASSSTGLADYEQYF; DNA: TGTGCCAGCAGCTCGACAGGACTAGCGGATTACGAGCAGTACTTC
size: few; D: -; J: TRBJ1-5; V: TRBV7-2; CDR3: CASSPLQGSQPQHF; DNA: TGTGCCAGCAGCCCCCTTCAGGGGAGCCAGCCCCAGCATTTT
size: -; D: TRBD2; J: TRBJ2-1; V: TRBV5-1; CDR3: CASSPRGAGGWRNSYNEQFF; DNA: TGCGCCAGCAGCCCCCGGGGAGCGGGAGGGTGGAGAAACTCCTACAATGAGCAGTTCTTC
size: -; D: TRBD2; J: TRBJ2-5; V: TRBV5-4; CDR3: CASSLASGQETQYF; DNA: TGTGCCAGCAGCTTGGCTAGCGGCCAAGAGACCCAGTACTTC
size: -; D: TRBD2; J: TRBJ2-5; V: TRBV3-1/TRBV3-2; CDR3: CASSQDMAVAGGRGEETQYF; DNA: TGTGCCAGCAGCCAAGATATGGCTGTAGCAGGCGGGAGGGGAGAAGAGACCCAGTACTTC
size: -; D: TRBD1; J: TRBJ2-7; V: TRBV2; CDR3: CASSEGGQGHEQYF; DNA: TGTGCCAGCAGTGAAGGAGGACAGGGCCACGAGCAGTACTTC
size: -; D: -; J: TRBJ2-5; V: TRBV5-1; CDR3: CASSPTTGFSQETQYF; DNA: TGCGCCAGCAGCCCAACCACAGGGTTTTCTCAAGAGACCCAGTACTTC
size: -; D: -; J: TRBJ1-6; V: TRBV27; CDR3: CASSVYRKNSPLHF; DNA: TGTGCCAGCAGCGTCTACAGGAAAAATTCACCCCTCCACTTT
size: -; D: -; J: TRBJ2-1; V: TRBV5-6; CDR3: CASSLDGGEIYNEQFF; DNA: TGTGCCAGCAGCTTGGATGGCGGGGAGATCTACAATGAGCAGTTCTTC
size: -; D: -; J: TRBJ2-1; V: TRBV18; CDR3: CASSPGAAYNEQFF; DNA: TGTGCCAGCTCACCAGGGGCTGCCTACAATGAGCAGTTCTTC
size: once; D: TRBD2; J: TRBJ2-3; V: TRBV6-5; CDR3: CASTGLDGDTQYF; DNA: TGTGCCAGCACCGGACTAGACGGAGATACGCAGTATTTT
size: -; D: TRBD1; J: TRBJ2-3; V: TRBV27; CDR3: CASSPGQGPDHRTQYF; DNA: TGTGCCAGCAGTCCGGGACAGGGGCCAGATCATCGTACGCAGTATTTT
size: -; D: TRBD1; J: TRBJ2-7; V: TRBV13; CDR3: CASSAHRNGTGGGEQYF; DNA: TGTGCCAGCAGCGCGCACCGAAACGGGACAGGTGGCGGCGAGCAGTACTTC
size: -; D: TRBD2; J: TRBJ2-1; V: TRBV28; CDR3: CASSLSGTSGNNEQFF; DNA: TGTGCCAGCAGTTTATCGGGGACTAGCGGGAACAATGAGCAGTTCTTC
size: -; D: TRBD1; J: TRBJ1-3; V: TRBV3-1/TRBV3-2; CDR3: CASSPTGGPGNTIYF; DNA: TGTGCCAGCAGCCCTACAGGGGGTCCGGGAAACACCATATATTTT
size: -; D: TRBD2; J: TRBJ2-5; V: TRBV5-1; CDR3: CASSRLAGGEETQYF; DNA: TGCGCCAGCAGCCGACTAGCGGGAGGAGAGGAGACCCAGTACTTC
size: -; D: TRBD1; J: TRBJ1-4; V: TRBV3-1/TRBV3-2; CDR3: CASSPGQGWEKLFF; DNA: TGTGCCAGCAGCCCCGGACAGGGGTGGGAAAAACTGTTTTTT
size: -; D: TRBD1; J: TRBJ1-1; V: TRBV6-5; CDR3: CASSYSARGTTEAFF; DNA: TGTGCCAGCAGTTACTCGGCCAGGGGGACCACTGAAGCTTTCTTT
size: -; D: -; J: TRBJ2-1; V: TRBV5-1; CDR3: CASSSIAVYNEQFF; DNA: TGCGCCAGCAGCTCTATAGCGGTATACAATGAGCAGTTCTTC
size: -; D: TRBD1; J: TRBJ1-4; V: TRBV27; CDR3: CASSTTGSKLFF; DNA: TGTGCCAGCAGCACGACAGGGTCGAAACTGTTTTTT
size: -; D: -; J: TRBJ2-2; V: TRBV7-9; CDR3: CASSQRGGLHGTGELFF; DNA: TGTGCCAGCAGCCAGAGGGGAGGATTACATGGCACCGGGGAGCTGTTTTTT
size: -; D: -; J: TRBJ2-7; V: TRBV11-1; CDR3: CASSNTGFYEQYF; DNA: TGTGCCAGCAGCAACACAGGGTTCTACGAGCAGTACTTC
size: many; D: TRBD1; J: TRBJ2-1; V: TRBV6-4; CDR3: CASSDSTGGYNEQFF; DNA: TGTGCCAGCAGTGACTCGACAGGGGGCTACAATGAGCAGTTCTTC
size: -; D: -; J: TRBJ1-6; V: TRBV4-1; CDR3: CASSQLSGEAPLHF; DNA: TGCGCCAGCAGCCAGCTATCGGGGGAGGCACCCCTCCACTTT
size: few; D: TRBD2; J: TRBJ2-5; V: TRBV18; CDR3: CASSPISGGEETQYF; DNA: TGTGCCAGCTCACCAATATCGGGAGGAGAGGAGACCCAGTACTTC
size: -; D: TRBD1; J: TRBJ1-4; V: TRBV6-1; CDR3: CASSEWDRSNEKLFF; DNA: TGTGCCAGCAGTGAGTGGGACAGAAGTAATGAAAAACTGTTTTTT
size: once; D: TRBD1; J: TRBJ1-5; V: TRBV27; CDR3: CASSKSDRAQPQHF; DNA: TGTGCCAGCAGTAAATCCGACAGGGCTCAGCCCCAGCATTTT
size: -; D: -; J: TRBJ1-2; V: TRBV5-1; CDR3: CASSFFPTDSANYGYTF; DNA: TGCGCCAGCAGCTTTTTTCCGACAGATTCAGCTAACTATGGCTACACCTTC
size: -; D: TRBD2; J: TRBJ2-3; V: TRBV27; CDR3: CASSLSGSTDTQYF; DNA: TGTGCCAGCAGTCTTAGCGGGAGCACAGATACGCAGTATTTT
size: -; D: -; J: TRBJ1-4; V: TRBV28; CDR3: CASSPPRSTNEKLFF; DNA: TGTGCCAGCAGTCCACCACGAAGCACTAATGAAAAACTGTTTTTT
size: -; D: -; J: TRBJ2-5; V: TRBV6-5; CDR3: CASGPRVGETQYF; DNA: TGTGCCAGCGGCCCTAGAGTTGGTGAGACCCAGTACTTC
size: -; D: TRBD1; J: TRBJ1-5; V: TRBV5-1; CDR3: CASSLGTGIQPQHF; DNA: TGCGCCAGCAGCCTAGGGACAGGGATTCAGCCCCAGCATTTT
size: -; D: -; J: TRBJ2-7; V: TRBV28; CDR3: CASSLGTNYEQYF; DNA: TGTGCCAGCAGCCTCGGGACAAACTACGAGCAGTACTTC
size: -; D: TRBD2; J: TRBJ2-1; V: TRBV3-1/TRBV3-2; CDR3: CASSLHSGREQFF; DNA: TGTGCCAGCAGTCTACATAGCGGGAGGGAGCAGTTCTTC
size: few; D: -; J: TRBJ2-5; V: TRBV11-2; CDR3: CASSIETGRETQYF; DNA: TGTGCCAGCAGCATAGAGACAGGGAGGGAGACCCAGTACTTC
size: -; D: TRBD1; J: TRBJ1-1; V: TRBV11-2; CDR3: CASSYTGAGTEAFF; DNA: TGTGCCAGCAGCTACACAGGGGCGGGAACTGAAGCTTTCTTT